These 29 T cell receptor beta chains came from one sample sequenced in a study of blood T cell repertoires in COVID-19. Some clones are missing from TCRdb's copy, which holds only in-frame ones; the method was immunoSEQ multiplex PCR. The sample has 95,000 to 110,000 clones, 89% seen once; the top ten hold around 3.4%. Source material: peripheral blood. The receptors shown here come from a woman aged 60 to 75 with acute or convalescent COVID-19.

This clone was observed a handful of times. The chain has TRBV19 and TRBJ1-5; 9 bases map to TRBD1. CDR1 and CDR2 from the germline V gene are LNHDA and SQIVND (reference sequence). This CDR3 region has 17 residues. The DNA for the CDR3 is TGTGCGGACACACCGGGACAGGGTCCAGGAAGCAATCAGCCCCAGCATTTT. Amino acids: CADTPGQGPGSNQPQHF.

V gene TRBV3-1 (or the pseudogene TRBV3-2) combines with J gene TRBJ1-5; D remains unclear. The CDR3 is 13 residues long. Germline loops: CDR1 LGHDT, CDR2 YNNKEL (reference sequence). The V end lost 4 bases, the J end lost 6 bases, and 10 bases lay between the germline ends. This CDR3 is CASSPFLSQPQHF. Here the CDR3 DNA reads TGTGCCAGCAGCCCATTCTTGAGTCAGCCCCAGCATTTT.

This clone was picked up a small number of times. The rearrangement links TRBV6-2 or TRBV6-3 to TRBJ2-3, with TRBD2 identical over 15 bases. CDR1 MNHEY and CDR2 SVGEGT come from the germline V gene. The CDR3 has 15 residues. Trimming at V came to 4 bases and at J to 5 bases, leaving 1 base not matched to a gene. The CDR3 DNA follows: TGTGCCAGCAGTTCGGGACTAGCGGGAGGAGATACGCAGTATTTT. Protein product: CASSSGLAGGDTQYF.

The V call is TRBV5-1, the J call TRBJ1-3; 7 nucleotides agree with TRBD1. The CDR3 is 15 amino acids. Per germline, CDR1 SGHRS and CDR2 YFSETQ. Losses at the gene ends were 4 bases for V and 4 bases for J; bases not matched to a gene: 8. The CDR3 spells CASSTPTGSGNTIYF. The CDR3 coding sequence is TGCGCCAGCAGCACCCCGACAGGGTCCGGAAACACCATATATTTT.

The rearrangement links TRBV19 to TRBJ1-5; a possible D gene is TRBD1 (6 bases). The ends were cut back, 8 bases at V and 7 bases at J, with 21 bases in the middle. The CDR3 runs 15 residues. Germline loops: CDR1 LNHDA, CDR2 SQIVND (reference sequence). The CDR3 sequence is CASWAGTLGSQPQHF. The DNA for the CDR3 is TGTGCCAGTTGGGCTGGGACATTGGGTTCACAGCCCCAGCATTTT.

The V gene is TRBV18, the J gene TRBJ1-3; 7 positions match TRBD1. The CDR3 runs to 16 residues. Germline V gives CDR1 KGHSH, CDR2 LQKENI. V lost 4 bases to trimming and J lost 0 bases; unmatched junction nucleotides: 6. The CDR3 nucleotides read TGTGCCAGCTCACTCATACGGGACAGCTCTGGAAACACCATATATTTT. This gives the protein CASSLIRDSSGNTIYF.

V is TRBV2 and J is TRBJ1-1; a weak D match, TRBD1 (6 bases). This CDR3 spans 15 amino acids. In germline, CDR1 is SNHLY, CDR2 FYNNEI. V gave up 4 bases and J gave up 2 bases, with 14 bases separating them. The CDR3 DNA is TGTGCCAGCAGTGTCCGGGGGGCCGTCAACACTGAAGCTTTCTTT. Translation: CASSVRGAVNTEAFF.

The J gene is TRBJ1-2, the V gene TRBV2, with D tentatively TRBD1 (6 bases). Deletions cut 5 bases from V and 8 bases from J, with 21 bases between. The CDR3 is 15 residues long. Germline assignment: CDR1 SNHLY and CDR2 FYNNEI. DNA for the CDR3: TGTGCCAGCAGTTTCTCGATTACAGGGCTATGGGGCTACACCTTC. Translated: CASSFSITGLWGYTF.

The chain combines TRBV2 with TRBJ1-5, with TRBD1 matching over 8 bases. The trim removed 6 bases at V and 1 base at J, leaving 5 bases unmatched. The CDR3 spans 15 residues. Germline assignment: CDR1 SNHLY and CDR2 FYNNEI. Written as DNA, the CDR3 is TGTGCCAGCAGCGAGACAGGGGTCAGCAATCAGCCCCAGCATTTT. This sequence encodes CASSETGVSNQPQHF.

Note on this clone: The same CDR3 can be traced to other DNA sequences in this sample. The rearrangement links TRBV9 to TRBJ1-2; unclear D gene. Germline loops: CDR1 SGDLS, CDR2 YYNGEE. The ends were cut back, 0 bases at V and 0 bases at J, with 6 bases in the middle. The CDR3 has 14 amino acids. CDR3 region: CASSVGGSNYGYTF. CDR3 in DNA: TGTGCCAGCAGCGTAGGAGGTTCTAACTATGGCTACACCTTC.

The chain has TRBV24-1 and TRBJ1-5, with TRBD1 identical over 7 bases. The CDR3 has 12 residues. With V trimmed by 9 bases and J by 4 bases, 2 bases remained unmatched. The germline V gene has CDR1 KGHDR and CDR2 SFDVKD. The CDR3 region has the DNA TGTGCCACCGGGACAGTGAATCAGCCCCAGCATTTT. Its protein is CATGTVNQPQHF.

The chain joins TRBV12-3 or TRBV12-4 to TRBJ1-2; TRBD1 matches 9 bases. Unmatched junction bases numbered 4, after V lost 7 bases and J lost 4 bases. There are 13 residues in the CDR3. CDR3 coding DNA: TGTGCCAGCACTACAGGGGGCAGCTATGGCTACACCTTC. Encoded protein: CASTTGGSYGYTF.

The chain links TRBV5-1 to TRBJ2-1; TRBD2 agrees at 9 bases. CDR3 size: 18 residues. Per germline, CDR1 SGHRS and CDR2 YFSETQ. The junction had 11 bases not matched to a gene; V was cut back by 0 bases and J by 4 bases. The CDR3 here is CASSLGVLAGGPYNEQFF. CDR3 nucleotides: TGCGCCAGCAGCTTGGGTGTGTTGGCGGGAGGGCCGTACAATGAGCAGTTCTTC.

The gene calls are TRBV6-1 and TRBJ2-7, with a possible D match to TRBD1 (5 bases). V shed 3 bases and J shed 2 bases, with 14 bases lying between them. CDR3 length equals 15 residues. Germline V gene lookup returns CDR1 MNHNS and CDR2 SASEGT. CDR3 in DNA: TGTGCCAGCAGTGATTTAGGGGTTACTACCTACGAGCAGTACTTC. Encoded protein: CASSDLGVTTYEQYF.

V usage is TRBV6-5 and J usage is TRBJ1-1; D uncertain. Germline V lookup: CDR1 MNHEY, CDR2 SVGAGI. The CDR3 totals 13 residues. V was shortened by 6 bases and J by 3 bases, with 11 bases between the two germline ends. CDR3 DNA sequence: TGTGCCAGCAGGGCGACGCGGGACACTGAAGCTTTCTTT. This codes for CASRATRDTEAFF.

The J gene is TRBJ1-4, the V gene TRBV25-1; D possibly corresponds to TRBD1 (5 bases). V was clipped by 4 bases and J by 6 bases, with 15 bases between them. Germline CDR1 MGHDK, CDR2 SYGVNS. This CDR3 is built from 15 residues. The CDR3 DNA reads TGTGCCAGCAGTGCCTCCGACAGACTAGATGAAAAACTGTTTTTT. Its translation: CASSASDRLDEKLFF.

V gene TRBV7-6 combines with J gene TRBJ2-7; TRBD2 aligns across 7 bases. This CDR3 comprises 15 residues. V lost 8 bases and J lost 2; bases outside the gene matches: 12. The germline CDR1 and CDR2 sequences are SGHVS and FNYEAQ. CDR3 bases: TGTGCCAGCGGGCTCTTGGCTAGCGGCCCCTACGAGCAGTACTTC. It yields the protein CASGLLASGPYEQYF.

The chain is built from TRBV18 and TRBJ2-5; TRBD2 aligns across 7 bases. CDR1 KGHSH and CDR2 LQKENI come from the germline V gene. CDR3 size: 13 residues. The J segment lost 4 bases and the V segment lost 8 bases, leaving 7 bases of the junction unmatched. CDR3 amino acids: CASHLGGGETQYF. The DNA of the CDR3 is TGTGCCAGCCACTTAGGCGGGGGAGAGACCCAGTACTTC.

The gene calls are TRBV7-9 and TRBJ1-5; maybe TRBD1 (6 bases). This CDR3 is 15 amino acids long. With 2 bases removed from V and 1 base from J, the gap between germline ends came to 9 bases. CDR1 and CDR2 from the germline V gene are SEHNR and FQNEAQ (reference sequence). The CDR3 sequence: CASSLSTGSNQPQHF. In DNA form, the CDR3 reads TGTGCCAGCAGCTTATCTACAGGGAGCAATCAGCCCCAGCATTTT. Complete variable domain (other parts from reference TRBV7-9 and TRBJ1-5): DTGVSQNPRHKITKRGQNVTFRCDPISEHNRLYWYRQTLGQGPEFLTYFQNEAQLEKSRLLSDRFSAERPKGSFSTLEIQRTEQGDSAMYLCASSLSTGSNQPQHFGDGTRLSIL.

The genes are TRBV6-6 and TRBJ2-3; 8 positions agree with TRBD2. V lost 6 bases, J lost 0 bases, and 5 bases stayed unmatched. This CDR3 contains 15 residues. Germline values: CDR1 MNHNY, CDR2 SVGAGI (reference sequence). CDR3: CASSFSGTSTDTQYF. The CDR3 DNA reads TGTGCCAGCAGCTTTAGCGGGACTAGCACAGATACGCAGTATTTT.

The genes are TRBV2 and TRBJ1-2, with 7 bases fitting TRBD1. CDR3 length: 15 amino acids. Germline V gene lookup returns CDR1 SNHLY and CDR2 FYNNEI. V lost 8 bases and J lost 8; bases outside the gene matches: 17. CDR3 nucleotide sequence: TGTGCCAGCCTAGATCCAGGGGGGTCGAGAAGCGGCTACACCTTC. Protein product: CASLDPGGSRSGYTF.

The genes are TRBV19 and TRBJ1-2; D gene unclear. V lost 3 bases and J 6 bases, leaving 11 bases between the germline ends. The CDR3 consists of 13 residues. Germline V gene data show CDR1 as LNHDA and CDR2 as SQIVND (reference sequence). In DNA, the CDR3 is TGTGCCAGTAGTATCGAGGCAGAGAATGGCTACACCTTC. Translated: CASSIEAENGYTF.

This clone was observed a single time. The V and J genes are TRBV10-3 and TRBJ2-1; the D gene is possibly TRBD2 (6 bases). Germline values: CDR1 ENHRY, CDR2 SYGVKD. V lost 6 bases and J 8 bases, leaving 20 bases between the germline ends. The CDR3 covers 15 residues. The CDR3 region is CAISHPGLLSDEQFF. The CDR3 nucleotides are TGTGCCATCAGCCATCCGGGACTCCTAAGTGATGAGCAGTTCTTC.

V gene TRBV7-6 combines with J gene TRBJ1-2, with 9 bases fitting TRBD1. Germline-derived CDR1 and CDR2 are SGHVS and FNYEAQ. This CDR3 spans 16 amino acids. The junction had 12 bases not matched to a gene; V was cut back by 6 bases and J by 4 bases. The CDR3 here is CASSPGTGSRSYGYTF. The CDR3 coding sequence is TGTGCCAGCAGTCCCGGGACAGGGTCCCGGAGCTATGGCTACACCTTC.

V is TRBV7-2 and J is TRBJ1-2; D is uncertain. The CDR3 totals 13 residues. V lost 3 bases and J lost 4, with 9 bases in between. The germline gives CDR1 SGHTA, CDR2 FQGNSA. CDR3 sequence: CASSFTESYGYTF. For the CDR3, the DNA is TGTGCCAGCAGCTTCACAGAATCCTATGGCTACACCTTC.

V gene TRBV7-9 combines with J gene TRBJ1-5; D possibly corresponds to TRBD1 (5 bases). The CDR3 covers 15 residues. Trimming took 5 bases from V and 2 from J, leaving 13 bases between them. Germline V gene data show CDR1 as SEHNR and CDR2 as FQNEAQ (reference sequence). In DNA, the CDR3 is TGTGCCAGCAGCATGCAGGGAGGGGGCAATCAGCCCCAGCATTTT. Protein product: CASSMQGGGNQPQHF.

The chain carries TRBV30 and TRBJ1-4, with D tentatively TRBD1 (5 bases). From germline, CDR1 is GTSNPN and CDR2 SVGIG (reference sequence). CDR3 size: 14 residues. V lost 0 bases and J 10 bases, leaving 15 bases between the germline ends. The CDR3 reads CAWSVQAGLGKLFF. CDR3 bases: TGTGCCTGGAGTGTACAGGCCGGGTTGGGAAAACTGTTTTTT.

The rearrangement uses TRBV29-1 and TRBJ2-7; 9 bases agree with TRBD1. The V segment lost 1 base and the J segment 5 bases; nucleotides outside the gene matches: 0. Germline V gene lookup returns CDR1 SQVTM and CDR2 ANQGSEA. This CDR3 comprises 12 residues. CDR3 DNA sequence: TGCAGCGTTGAAGGACAGGGGGACGAGCAGTACTTC. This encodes CSVEGQGDEQYF.

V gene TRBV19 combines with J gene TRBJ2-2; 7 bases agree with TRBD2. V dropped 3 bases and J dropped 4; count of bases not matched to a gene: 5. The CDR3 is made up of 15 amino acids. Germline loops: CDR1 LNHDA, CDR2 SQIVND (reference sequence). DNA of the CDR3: TGTGCCAGTAGTATGGGAGGGATGCTCACCGGGGAGCTGTTTTTT. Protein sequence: CASSMGGMLTGELFF.